This entry lists 2 T cell receptor beta chains sequenced from one sample in a study of CD8 T cells in Susac syndrome. RNA was extracted with the RNeasy kit, and a quantity of about 0.45 to 1 ug was reverse transcribed using random hexamers. TCRdb passed the immunoSEQ multiplex PCR reads through MiXCR, listing each CDR3 protein once. Here the sample spans around 170,000 distinct CDR3 sequences, approximately 94% being singletons. Input material: CD4+ T cells from PBMCs. The receptor source for this set is a human donor with Susac syndrome.

This chain uses TRBV28 with TRBJ2-4; TRBD2 matches at 8 bases. CDR3 length: 16 residues. Germline V gene lookup returns CDR1 MDHEN and CDR2 SYDVKM. The ends lost 6 bases at V and 0 bases at J; junction bases unmatched: 7. As DNA, the CDR3 is TGTGCCAGCAGCGAAGCGGGGGAGCTAGCCAAAAACATTCAGTACTTC. Amino acid sequence: CASSEAGELAKNIQYF.

The chain recombines TRBV4-1 with TRBJ1-4, with D possibly being TRBD1 (6 bases). There are 18 residues in the CDR3. The germline gives CDR1 MGHRA, CDR2 YSYEKL. Trimming cost V 0 bases and J 9 bases, with 23 bases left between them. The CDR3 is CASSQEDRWVGGHQKLFF. The CDR3 DNA sequence: TGCGCCAGCAGCCAAGAGGATCGTTGGGTTGGGGGGCATCAAAAACTGTTTTTT.